The sequence of this TCR beta chain was determined in a study of a mutant IDH1 vaccine in newly diagnosed glioma. Study context: Once 4-6 weeks had passed after radiotherapy alone, vaccination started, or it started with temozolomide cycles. Patients got radiotherapy, temozolomide, or both beforehand, and most got both.

Profiled with immunoSEQ multiplex PCR; TCRdb holds only in-frame clones, not every one. This sample yields roughly 32,000 clones, of which about 92% are seen a single time; about 2.2% belongs to the top ten. Time point described: week 47, end of study. Alongside topical imiquimod, each dose of vaccine comprised 300 ug of mutant IDH1 20-mer peptide. The CDR3 runs 14 residues. The V end lost 1 base, the J end lost 0 bases, and 7 bases lay between the germline ends. CDR1 is SGHAT and CDR2 is FQDESV in the germline V gene (reference sequence). As for this clone: Its antigen remains unidentified.

Source: PBMCs, taken from a glioma patient whose treatment included an IDH1 peptide vaccine. The rearrangement joins TRBV11-1 to TRBJ2-7; the D is unclear. This TCR derives from a middle-aged man with glioma. The CDR3 is CASSLDPNSYEQYF. Written as DNA, the CDR3 is TGTGCCAGCAGCTTAGACCCTAACTCCTACGAGCAGTACTTC. The complete variable domain, with remaining parts taken from reference TRBV11-1 and TRBJ2-7, reads EAEVAQSPRYKITEKSQAVAFWCDPISGHATLYWYRQILGQGPELLVQFQDESVVDDSQLPKDRFSAERLKGVDSTLKIQPAELGDSAMYLCASSLDPNSYEQYFGPGTRLTVT.